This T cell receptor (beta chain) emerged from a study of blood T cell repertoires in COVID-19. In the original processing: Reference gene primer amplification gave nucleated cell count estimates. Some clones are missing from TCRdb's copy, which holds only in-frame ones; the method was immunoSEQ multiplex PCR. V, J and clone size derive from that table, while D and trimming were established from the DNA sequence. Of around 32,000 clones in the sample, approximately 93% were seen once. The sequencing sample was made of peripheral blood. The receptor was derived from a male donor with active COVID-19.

CDR3 bases: TGTGCCAGCACCCGGGGGGCCGCCACAGATACGCAGTATTTT. Amino acid sequence: CASTRGAATDTQYF. This chain joins TRBV6-5 and TRBJ2-3, with TRBD2 as a possible D gene (7 bases). CDR1 is MNHEY and CDR2 is SVGAGI in the germline V gene. Trimming removed 7 bases at V and 2 bases at J, with 13 bases between. This CDR3 comprises 14 residues.